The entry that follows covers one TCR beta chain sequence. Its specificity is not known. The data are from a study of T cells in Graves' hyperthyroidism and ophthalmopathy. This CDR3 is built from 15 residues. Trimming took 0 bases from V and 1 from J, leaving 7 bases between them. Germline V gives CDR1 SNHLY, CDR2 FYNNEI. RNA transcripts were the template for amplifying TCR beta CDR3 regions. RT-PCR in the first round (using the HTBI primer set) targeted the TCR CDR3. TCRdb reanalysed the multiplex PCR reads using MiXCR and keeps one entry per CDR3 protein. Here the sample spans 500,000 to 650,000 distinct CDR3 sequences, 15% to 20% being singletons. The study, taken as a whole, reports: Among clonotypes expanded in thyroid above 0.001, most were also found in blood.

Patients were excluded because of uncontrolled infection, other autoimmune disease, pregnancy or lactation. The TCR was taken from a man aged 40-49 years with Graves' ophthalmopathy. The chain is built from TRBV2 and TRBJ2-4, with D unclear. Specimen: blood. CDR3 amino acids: CASSEAPGAKNIQYF. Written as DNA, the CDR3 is TGTGCCAGCAGTGAAGCGCCTGGGGCCAAAAACATTCAGTACTTC. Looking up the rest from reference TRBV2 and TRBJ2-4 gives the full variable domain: EPEVTQTPSHQVTQMGQEVILRCVPISNHLYFYWYRQILGQKVEFLVSFYNNEISEKSEIFDDQFSVERPDGSNFTLKIRSTKLEDSAMYFCASSEAPGAKNIQYFGAGTRLSVL.